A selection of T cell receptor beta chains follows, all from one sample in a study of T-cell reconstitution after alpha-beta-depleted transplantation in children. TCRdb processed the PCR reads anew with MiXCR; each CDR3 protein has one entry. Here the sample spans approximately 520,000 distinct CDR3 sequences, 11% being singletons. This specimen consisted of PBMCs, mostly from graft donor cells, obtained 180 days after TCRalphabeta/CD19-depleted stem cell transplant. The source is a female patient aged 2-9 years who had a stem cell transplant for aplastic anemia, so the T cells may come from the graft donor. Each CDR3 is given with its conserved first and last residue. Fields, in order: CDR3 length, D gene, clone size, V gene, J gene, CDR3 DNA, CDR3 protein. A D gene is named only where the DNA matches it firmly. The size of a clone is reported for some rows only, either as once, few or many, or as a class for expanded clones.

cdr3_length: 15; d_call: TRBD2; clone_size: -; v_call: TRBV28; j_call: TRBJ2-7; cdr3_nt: TGTGCCAGCAGTTTACCTAGCGGGGTGCGCCACGAGCAGTACTTC; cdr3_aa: CASSLPSGVRHEQYF
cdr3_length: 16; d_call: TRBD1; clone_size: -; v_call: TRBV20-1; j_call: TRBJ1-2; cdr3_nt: TGCACTGCTTCTAGCGGGTCAGGGGGCGCGAGCTATGGCTACACCTTC; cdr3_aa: CTASSGSGGASYGYTF
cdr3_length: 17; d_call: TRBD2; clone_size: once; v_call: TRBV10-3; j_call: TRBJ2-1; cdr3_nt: TGTGCCATCAGTGAGCGGCTAGCGGGAGGTCTCTTCAATGAGCAGTTCTTC; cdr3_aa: CAISERLAGGLFNEQFF
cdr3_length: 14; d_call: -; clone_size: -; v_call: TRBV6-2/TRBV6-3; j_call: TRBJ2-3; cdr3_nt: TGTGCCAGCAGTGCCTATGGGGAGAGGGATACGCAGTATTTT; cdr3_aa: CASSAYGERDTQYF
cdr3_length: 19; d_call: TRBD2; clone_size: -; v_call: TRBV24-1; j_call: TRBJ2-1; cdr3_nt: TGTGCCACCAGTGATCACAGACTAGCGGGAGCCCCTAAAAACAATGAGCAGTTCTTC; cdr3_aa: CATSDHRLAGAPKNNEQFF
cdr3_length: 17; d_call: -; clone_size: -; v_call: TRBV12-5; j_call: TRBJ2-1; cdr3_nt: TGTGCTAGTGGTTCTCCAGACAGGAACCCCCTGAACAATGAGCAGTTCTTC; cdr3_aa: CASGSPDRNPLNNEQFF
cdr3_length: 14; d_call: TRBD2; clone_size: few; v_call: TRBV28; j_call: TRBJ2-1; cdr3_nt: TGTGCCAGCAGGCGTCGCGGGAGTATAAATGAGCAGTTCTTC; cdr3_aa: CASRRRGSINEQFF
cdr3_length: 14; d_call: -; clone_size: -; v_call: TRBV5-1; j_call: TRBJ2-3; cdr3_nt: TGCGCCAGCAGCTTGGACAGTTACACAGATACGCAGTATTTT; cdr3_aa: CASSLDSYTDTQYF
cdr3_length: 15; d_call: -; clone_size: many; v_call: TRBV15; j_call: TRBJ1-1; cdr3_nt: TGTGCCACCAGCAGAGATCCCTGGGGCGCCACTGAAGCTTTCTTT; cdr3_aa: CATSRDPWGATEAFF
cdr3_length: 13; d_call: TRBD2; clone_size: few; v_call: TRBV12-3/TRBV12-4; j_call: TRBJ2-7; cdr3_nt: TGTGCCAGCAGTGAGCTAGCGGGAGACGAGCAGTACTTC; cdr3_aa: CASSELAGDEQYF
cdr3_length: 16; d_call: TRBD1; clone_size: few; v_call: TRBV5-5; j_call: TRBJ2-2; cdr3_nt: TGTGCCAGCAGCTTGTTAACAGGGGGGAACACCGGGGAGCTGTTTTTT; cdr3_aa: CASSLLTGGNTGELFF
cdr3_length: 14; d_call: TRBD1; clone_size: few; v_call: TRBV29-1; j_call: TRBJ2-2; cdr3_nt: TGCAGCGTCTGGACAGGGGCGAACACCGGGGAGCTGTTTTTT; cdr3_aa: CSVWTGANTGELFF
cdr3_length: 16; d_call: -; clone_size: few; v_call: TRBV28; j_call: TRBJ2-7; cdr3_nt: TGTGCCAGCAGTTTTAATGGCCGAGACAGCTCCTACGAGCAGTACTTC; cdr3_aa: CASSFNGRDSSYEQYF
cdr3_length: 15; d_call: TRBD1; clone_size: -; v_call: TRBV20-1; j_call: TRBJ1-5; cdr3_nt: TGCAGTGCTAGAGGTTCCGGGACAGTTCCTCAGCCCCAGCATTTT; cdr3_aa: CSARGSGTVPQPQHF
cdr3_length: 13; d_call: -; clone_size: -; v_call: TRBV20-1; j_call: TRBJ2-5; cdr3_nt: TGCAGTGCTAGGGGCAGGGATATAGAGACCCAGTACTTC; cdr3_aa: CSARGRDIETQYF
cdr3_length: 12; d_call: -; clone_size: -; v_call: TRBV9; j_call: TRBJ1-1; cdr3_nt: TGTGCCAGCAGCGATGGGGGGGCTGAAGCTTTCTTT; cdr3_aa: CASSDGGAEAFF
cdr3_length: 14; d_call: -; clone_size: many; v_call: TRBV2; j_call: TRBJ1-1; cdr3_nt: TGTGCCAGCAGTTACAGGGCTTTGAACACTGAAGCTTTCTTT; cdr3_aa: CASSYRALNTEAFF
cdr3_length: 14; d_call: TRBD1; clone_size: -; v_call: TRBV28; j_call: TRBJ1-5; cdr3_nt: TGTGCCAGCAGTTCAGGGGGCTGGGGTCAGCCCCAGCATTTT; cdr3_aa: CASSSGGWGQPQHF
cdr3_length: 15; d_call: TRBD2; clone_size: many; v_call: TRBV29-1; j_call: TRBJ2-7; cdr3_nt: TGCAGCGCTATAAAGGGCCGGGAGGGGAACTACGAGCAGTACTTC; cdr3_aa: CSAIKGREGNYEQYF
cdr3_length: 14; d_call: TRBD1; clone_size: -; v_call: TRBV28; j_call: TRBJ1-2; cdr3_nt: TGTGCCAGCAGTTCCTGGACAGGGGGAAATGGCTACACCTTC; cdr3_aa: CASSSWTGGNGYTF